This T cell receptor beta chain derives from a study of spatial heterogeneity in lung cancer. Overall study results and limits: Tumor TCRs that were ubiquitous and expanded showed up in blood more at resection than follow-up.

To note about this clonotype: Its target is not known.

Time point given: blood at routine non-recurrence follow-up after resection. Each TCR cDNA molecule carried a unique molecular identifier. TCRdb analysed the 5' RACE reads with MiXCR anew, one entry per CDR3 protein. Of about 10,000 distinct CDR3 sequences listed, roughly a tenth are singletons. The sequence was collected from a female donor with early-stage non-small cell lung cancer. The material was PBMCs, obtained at follow-up.

The CDR3: CASRLTPSASNEQFF. For the CDR3, the DNA is TGTGCCAGCAGACTTACCCCTAGCGCTAGCAATGAGCAGTTCTTC. The chain is built from TRBV7-3 and TRBJ2-1; possibly TRBD2 for D (6 bases). The CDR3 runs 15 residues. Germline V CDR1 and CDR2: SGHTA, FQGTGA. Trimming shortened V by 6 bases and J by 6 bases, and 18 bases separated the two germline ends.